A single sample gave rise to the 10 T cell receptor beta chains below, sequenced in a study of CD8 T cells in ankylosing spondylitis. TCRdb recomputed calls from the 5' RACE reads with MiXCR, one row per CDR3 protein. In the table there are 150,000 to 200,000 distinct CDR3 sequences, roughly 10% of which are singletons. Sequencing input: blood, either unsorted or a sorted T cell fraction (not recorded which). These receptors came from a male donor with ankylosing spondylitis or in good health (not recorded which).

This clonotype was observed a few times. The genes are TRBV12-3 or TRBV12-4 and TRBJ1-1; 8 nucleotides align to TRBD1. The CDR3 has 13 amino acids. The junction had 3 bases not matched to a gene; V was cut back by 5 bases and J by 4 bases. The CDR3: CASSPGQGTEAFF. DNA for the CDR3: TGTGCCAGCAGTCCAGGACAGGGCACTGAAGCTTTCTTT.

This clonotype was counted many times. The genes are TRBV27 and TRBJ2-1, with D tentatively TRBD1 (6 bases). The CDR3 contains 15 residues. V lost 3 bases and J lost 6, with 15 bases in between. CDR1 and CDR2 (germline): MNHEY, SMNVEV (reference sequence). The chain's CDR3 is CASSLYDRTSNEQFF. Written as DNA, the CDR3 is TGTGCCAGCAGTTTGTACGACAGGACGAGCAATGAGCAGTTCTTC.

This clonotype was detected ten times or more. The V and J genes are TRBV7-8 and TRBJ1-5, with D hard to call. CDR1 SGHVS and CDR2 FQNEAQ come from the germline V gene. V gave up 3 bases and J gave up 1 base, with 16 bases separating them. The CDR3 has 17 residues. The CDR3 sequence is CASSFSVGFGSNQPQHF. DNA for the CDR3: TGTGCCAGCAGCTTCTCCGTCGGGTTCGGGAGCAATCAGCCCCAGCATTTT.

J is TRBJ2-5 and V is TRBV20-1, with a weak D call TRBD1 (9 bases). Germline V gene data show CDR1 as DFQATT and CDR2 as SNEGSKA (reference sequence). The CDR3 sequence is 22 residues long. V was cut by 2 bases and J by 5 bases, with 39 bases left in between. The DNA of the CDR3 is TGCAGTGCTAGACCCCTGACAGGGGGGTTAATTTCGGGGGGGTTTTTCGGGGAGACCCAGTACTTC. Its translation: CSARPLTGGLISGGFFGETQYF.

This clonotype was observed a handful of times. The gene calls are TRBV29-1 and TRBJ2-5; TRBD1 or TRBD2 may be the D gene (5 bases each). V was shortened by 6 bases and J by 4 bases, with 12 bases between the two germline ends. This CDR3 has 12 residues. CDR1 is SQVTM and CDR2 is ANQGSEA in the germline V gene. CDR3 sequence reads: CSVRDVGETQYF. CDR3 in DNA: TGCAGCGTCCGGGACGTTGGAGAGACCCAGTACTTC.

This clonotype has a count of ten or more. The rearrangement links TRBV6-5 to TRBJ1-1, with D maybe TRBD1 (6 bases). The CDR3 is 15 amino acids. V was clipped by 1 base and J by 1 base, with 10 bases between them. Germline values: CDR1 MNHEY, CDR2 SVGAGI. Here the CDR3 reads CASSYLGASNTEAFF. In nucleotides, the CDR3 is TGTGCCAGCAGTTACTTGGGGGCCTCGAACACTGAAGCTTTCTTT.

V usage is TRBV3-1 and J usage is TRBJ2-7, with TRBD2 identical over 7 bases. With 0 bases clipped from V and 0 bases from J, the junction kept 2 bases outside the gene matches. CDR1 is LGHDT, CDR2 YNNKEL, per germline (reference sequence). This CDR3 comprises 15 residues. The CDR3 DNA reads TGTGCCAGCAGCCAAGACGCTAGCGGCTCCTACGAGCAGTACTTC. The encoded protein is CASSQDASGSYEQYF.

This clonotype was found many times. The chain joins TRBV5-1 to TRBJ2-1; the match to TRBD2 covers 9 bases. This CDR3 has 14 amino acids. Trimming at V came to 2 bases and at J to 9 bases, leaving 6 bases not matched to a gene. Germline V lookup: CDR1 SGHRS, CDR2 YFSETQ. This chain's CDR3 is CASSLLAGVGEQFF. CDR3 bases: TGCGCCAGCAGCTTATTAGCGGGAGTTGGTGAGCAGTTCTTC.

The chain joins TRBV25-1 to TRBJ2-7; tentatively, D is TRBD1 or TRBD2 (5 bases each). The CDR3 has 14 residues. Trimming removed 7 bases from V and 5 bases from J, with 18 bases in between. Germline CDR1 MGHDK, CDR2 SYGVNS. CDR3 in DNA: TGTGCCAGCAAAGGGGACGGTTCCCGGAACGAGCAGTACTTC. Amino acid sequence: CASKGDGSRNEQYF.

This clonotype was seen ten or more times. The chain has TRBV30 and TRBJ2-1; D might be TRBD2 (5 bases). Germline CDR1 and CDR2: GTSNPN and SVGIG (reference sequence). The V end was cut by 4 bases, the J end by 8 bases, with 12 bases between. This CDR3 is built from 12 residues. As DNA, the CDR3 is TGTGCCTGGAAGGCATCCGGGGATGAGCAGTTCTTC. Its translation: CAWKASGDEQFF. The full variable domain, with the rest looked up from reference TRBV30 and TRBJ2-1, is SQTIHQWPATLVQPVGSPLSLECTVEGTSNPNLYWYRQAAGRGLQLLFYSVGIGQISSEVPQNLSASRPQDRQFILSSKKLLLSDSGFYLCAWKASGDEQFFGPGTRLTVL.